The entry below gives a single TCR beta chain sequence along with its context. As handled by the study authors: The assay estimated nucleated cells by amplifying reference gene primers. Profiling relied on immunoSEQ multiplex PCR, and the TCRdb table lists in-frame clones only, not all of them. That table gives V, J and clone size, and the DNA gave D and trimming. The profile shows around 170,000 clones, over 80% of them singletons. There are 15 residues in the CDR3. Trimming removed 4 bases from V and 5 bases from J; junction bases left unmatched: 7. Per the germline V gene, CDR1 is MDHEN and CDR2 is SYDVKM. This entry is derived from a study of blood T cell repertoires in COVID-19. Study details: Spain, Italy and the United States supplied samples that represented acute and convalescent COVID-19. Sample material is recorded as cDNA or gDNA derived from T cells, B-cell-depleted T cells, or PBMCs.

This TCR derives from a woman in her forties with acute or convalescent COVID-19. This chain joins TRBV28 and TRBJ1-5; TRBD1 agrees at 8 bases. The source material was peripheral blood. The CDR3 nucleotides read TGTGCCAGCAGTTCGGGACAGGTCCTCTATCAGCCCCAGCATTTT. Protein product: CASSSGQVLYQPQHF. Looking up the rest from reference TRBV28 and TRBJ1-5 gives the full variable domain: DVKVTQSSRYLVKRTGEKVFLECVQDMDHENMFWYRQDPGLGLRLIYFSYDVKMKEKGDIPEGYSVSREKKERFSLILESASTNQTSMYLCASSSGQVLYQPQHFGDGTRLSIL.